This T cell receptor beta chain was identified in a study of cytomegalovirus exposure and HLA in healthy donors. General study findings and limits: The study flagged around 160 TCR beta chains as cytomegalovirus-associated.

Primers included in the PCR were 60 Vbeta and 13 Jbeta primers. The assay was immunoSEQ multiplex PCR, and TCRdb's table has in-frame clones only and misses some. In the table there are around 50,000 clones, 75% to 85% of which are singletons. Germline V CDR1 and CDR2: LGHNT, FRNRAP. The junction had 5 bases not matched to a gene; V was cut back by 2 bases and J by 5 bases. The CDR3 loop spans 15 amino acids. To note about this clone: The antigen remains undetermined.

The rearrangement uses TRBV12-5 and TRBJ2-1, with 8 bases aligning to TRBD1. This TCR was sampled from a man aged 25 to 45 in good health and CMV-seronegative. Sequenced material: PBMCs. For the CDR3, the DNA is TGTGCTAGTGGTTTGTACAGGGGGGCGAACAATGAGCAGTTCTTC. As protein: CASGLYRGANNEQFF.